This TCR beta chain derives from a study of Ad26.COV2.S vaccination and SARS-CoV-2 variants. The treatment is: over 15 received Ad26.COV2.S at low or high dose, single or two shots; 5 received placebo; per-sample allocation not given. Specimen acquisition occurred on day 63 following the initial vaccine or placebo injection. Regarding the study as a whole: Assessments of TCR breadth and depth may have underestimated the total T cell responses.

As concerns this clone: No antigen is known for it.

The CDR3 runs 13 residues. The V and J ends lost 6 bases and 4 bases respectively, with 10 bases between them. The V gene's germline CDR1 is SGDLS and CDR2 YYNGEE. Profiling relied on immunoSEQ multiplex PCR, and the TCRdb table lists in-frame clones only, not all of them. The top ten hold around 11% of the sample, which has roughly 240,000 clones, approximately 87% seen once. The rearrangement uses TRBV9 and TRBJ1-4, with unresolved D. The TCR originated in a person aged 18 to 59 who received the Ad26.COV2.S COVID-19 vaccine or a placebo. The specimen was peripheral blood, collected in a trial of Ad26.COV2.S vaccine versus placebo. This CDR3 is CASTERNNEKLFF. In DNA, the CDR3 is TGTGCCAGCACGGAGCGGAATAATGAAAAACTGTTTTTT.